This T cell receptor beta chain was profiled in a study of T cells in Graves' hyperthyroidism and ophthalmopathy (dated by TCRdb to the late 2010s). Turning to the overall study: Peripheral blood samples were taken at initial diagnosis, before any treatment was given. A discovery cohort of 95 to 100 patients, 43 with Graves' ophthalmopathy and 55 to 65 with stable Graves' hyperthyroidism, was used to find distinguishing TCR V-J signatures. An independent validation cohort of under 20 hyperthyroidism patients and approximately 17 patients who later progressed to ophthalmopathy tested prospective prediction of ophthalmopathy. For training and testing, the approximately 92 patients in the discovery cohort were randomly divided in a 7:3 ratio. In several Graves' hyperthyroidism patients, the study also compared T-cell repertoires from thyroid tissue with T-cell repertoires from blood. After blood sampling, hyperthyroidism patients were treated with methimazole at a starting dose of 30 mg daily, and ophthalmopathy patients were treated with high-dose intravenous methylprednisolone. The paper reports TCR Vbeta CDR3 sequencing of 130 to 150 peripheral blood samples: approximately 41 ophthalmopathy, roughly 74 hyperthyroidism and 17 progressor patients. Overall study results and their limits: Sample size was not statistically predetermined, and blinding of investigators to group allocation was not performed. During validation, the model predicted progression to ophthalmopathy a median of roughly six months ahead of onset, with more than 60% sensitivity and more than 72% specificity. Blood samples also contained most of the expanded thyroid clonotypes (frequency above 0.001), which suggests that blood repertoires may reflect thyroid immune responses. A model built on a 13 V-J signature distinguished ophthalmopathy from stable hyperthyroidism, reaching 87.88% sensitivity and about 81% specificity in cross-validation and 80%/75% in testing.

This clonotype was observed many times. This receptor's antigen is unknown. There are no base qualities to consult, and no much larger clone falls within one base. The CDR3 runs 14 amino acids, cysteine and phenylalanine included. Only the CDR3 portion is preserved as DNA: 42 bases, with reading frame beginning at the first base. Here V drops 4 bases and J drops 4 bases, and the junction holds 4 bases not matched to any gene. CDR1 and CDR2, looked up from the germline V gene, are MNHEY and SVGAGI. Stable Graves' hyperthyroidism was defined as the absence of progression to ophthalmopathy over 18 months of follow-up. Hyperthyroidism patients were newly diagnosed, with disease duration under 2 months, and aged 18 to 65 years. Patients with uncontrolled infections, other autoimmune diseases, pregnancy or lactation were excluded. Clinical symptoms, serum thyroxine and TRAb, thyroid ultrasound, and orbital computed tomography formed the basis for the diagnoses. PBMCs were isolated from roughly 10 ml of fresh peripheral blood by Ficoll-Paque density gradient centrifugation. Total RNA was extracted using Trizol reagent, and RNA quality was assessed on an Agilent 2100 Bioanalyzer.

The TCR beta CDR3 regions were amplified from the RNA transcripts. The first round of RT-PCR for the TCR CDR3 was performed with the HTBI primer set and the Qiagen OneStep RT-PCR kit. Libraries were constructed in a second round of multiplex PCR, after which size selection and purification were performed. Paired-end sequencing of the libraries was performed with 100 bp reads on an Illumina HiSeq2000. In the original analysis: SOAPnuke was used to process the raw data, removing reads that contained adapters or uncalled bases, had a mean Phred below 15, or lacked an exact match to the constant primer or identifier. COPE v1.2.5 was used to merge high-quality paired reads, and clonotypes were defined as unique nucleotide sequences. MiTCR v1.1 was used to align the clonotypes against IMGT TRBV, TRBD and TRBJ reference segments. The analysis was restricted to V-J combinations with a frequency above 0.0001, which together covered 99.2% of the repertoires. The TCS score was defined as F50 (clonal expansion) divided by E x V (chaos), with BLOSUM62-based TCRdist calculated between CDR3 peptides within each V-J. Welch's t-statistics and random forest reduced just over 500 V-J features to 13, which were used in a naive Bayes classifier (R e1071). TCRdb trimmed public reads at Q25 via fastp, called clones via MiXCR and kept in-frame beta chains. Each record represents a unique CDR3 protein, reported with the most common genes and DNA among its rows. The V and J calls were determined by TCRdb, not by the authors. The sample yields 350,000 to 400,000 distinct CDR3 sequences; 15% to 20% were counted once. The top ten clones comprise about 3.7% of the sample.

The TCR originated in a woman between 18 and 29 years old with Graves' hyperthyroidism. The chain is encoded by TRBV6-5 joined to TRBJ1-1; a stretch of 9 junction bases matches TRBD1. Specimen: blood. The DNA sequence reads TGTGCCAGCAGTTCGATGACAGGGGGCACTGAAGCTTTCTTT. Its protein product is CASSSMTGGTEAFF.